Presented here are 9 T cell receptor beta chains from one specimen sequenced in a study of T cells in Graves' hyperthyroidism and ophthalmopathy (dated by TCRdb to the late 2010s). The library was prepared using multiplex PCR. The instrument was an Illumina HiSeq 2000. Amplification of TCR beta CDR3 regions was carried out from RNA transcripts. For the first round of RT-PCR on the TCR CDR3, the HTBI primer set was used together with the Qiagen OneStep RT-PCR kit. TCRdb took the public reads, trimmed them with fastp at Q25, ran MiXCR for clone calling and kept in-frame beta chains. Each entry merges the rows of one CDR3 protein and shows their most common DNA and genes. Across this sample there are approximately 560,000 distinct CDR3 sequences, with 46% seen only once. The ten largest clones take up about 8.2% of the sample. Input material: peripheral blood or thyroid tissue (not recorded which). The receptor set was obtained from a young woman with Graves' hyperthyroidism. Donor details come from another sample of the same person, matched by shared clones.

In this sample, this clonotype turned up once. The rearrangement links TRBV7-2 to TRBJ1-1; D remains unclear. Trimming shortened V by 5 bases and J by 5 bases, and 12 bases separated the two germline ends. This CDR3 has 13 amino acids. Germline lookup yields CDR1 SGHTA and CDR2 FQGNSA. The CDR3 is CASSQVLTTEAFF. The CDR3 bases are TGTGCCAGCAGCCAAGTCTTGACTACTGAAGCTTTCTTT.

The chain has TRBV7-8 and TRBJ1-3; no reliable D call. The CDR3 extends over 13 amino acids. V dropped 5 bases and J dropped 0 bases, with 5 bases sitting between them. CDR1 is SGHVS and CDR2 is FQNEAQ in the germline V gene. DNA for the CDR3: TGTGCCAGCAGCCAACCCTCTGGAAACACCATATATTTT. Encoded protein: CASSQPSGNTIYF.

This clonotype was observed at least ten times. V gene TRBV20-1 combines with J gene TRBJ1-1; 8 positions match TRBD1. This CDR3 is built from 14 residues. V dropped 3 bases and J dropped 0; count of bases not matched to a gene: 3. Per the germline V gene, CDR1 is DFQATT and CDR2 is SNEGSKA (reference sequence). The DNA of the CDR3 is TGCAGTGCTAGCAGGGGGCGCATGAACACTGAAGCTTTCTTT. Translation gives CSASRGRMNTEAFF.

Concerning this clonotype: One end of the junction does not line up with germline, which may come from a read error. The rearrangement joins TRBV10-3 to TRBJ1-5; no firm D call. The CDR3 loop spans 16 amino acids. The germline V gene has CDR1 ENHRY and CDR2 SYGVKD. CDR3 DNA sequence: TGTGCCAGCAGTGATGCGACCCACTCGGACAATCAGCCCCAGCATTTT. Protein sequence: CASSDATHSDNQPQHF.

The chain employs TRBV24-1 and TRBJ1-2; D is unresolved. The CDR3 runs 11 residues. Per the germline V gene, CDR1 is KGHDR and CDR2 is SFDVKD. V was trimmed by 7 bases and J by 8 bases, leaving 10 bases between them. The CDR3 nucleotides read TGTGCCACCAGCCCCGGTTCCGGCTACACCTTC. Protein: CATSPGSGYTF.

Regarding this clonotype: Germline is not matched at one junction end, which may reflect a read error. This chain connects TRBV7-6 to TRBJ1-1; D remains ambiguous. This CDR3 contains 13 residues. Germline loops: CDR1 SGHVS, CDR2 FNYEAQ. CDR3 protein: CASSLGRGTETFF. DNA of the CDR3: TGTGCCAGCAGCCTCGGACGAGGCACTGAAACTTTCTTT. Looking up the rest from reference TRBV7-6 and TRBJ1-1 gives the full variable domain: GAGVSQSPRYKVTKRGQDVALRCDPISGHVSLYWYRQALGQGPEFLTYFNYEAQQDKSGLPNDRFSAERPEGSISTLTIQRTEQRDSAMYRCASSLGRGTETFFGQGTRLTVV.

The CDR3 DNA is TGTGCCAGCAGCCAAGGAGGAGGGCTTGAAGCTTTCTTT. It is translated as CASSQGGGLEAFF. The chain is built from TRBV14 and TRBJ1-1; D is unclear. Germline V gives CDR1 SGHDN, CDR2 FVKESK. The CDR3 runs 13 residues. The V end lost 1 base, the J end lost 7 bases, and 10 bases lay between the germline ends.

This clonotype has at least ten counts. The rearrangement uses TRBV24-1 and TRBJ1-2; tentative D call: TRBD1 (6 bases). Trimming shortened V by 3 bases and J by 4 bases, and 11 bases separated the two germline ends. The CDR3 runs to 14 residues. Per the germline V gene, CDR1 is KGHDR and CDR2 is SFDVKD. CDR3 region: CATSDDSGVYGYTF. CDR3 bases: TGTGCCACCAGTGATGATTCAGGGGTCTATGGCTACACCTTC.

This clonotype was seen repeatedly, ten times or more. V usage is TRBV7-9 and J usage is TRBJ2-7; 7 bases are shared with TRBD1. This CDR3 has 14 amino acids. V shed 5 bases, J shed 3 bases, and the junction held 7 bases outside the gene matches. The germline gives CDR1 SEHNR, CDR2 FQNEAQ (reference sequence). The CDR3: CASSPRTGGYEQYF. The CDR3 DNA reads as TGTGCCAGCAGCCCACGGACAGGAGGCTACGAGCAGTACTTC.